This T cell receptor beta chain comes out of a study of neurological immune-mediated disorders. Overall study findings and caveats: Patients with HTLV-1-associated myelopathy had the highest level of TCR clonal expansion, whereas patients with multiple sclerosis had the lowest level, falling beneath the level found in healthy controls.

This clonotype was seen ten or more times. Its antigen remains unknown. This CDR3 is built from 15 residues. Between the trimmed V and J ends, which lost 3 bases and 5 bases, there was a span of 17 bases. The germline gives CDR1 SGHRS, CDR2 YFSETQ. Time point specified: longitudinal time-point 3. A 10-nucleotide random UMI tagged transcripts in template-switch 5'RACE cDNA synthesis. Every sequencing run returned over 190 million TCR-beta sequences, which were derived from 15-18 subjects. MiXCR was run by TCRdb on the 5' RACE reads, yielding one entry per CDR3 protein. The sample has about 99,000 distinct CDR3 sequences, about 10% seen once; the top ten hold approximately 3.4%.

The TCR sequence derives from a female donor with HTLV-1-associated myelopathy (HAM/TSP). The chain employs TRBV5-1 and TRBJ2-5; TRBD1 or TRBD2 may be the D gene (5 bases each). The source material was PBMCs. The CDR3 DNA reads TGCGCCAGCAGCTCTGGGACCCCGAGGTGGGAGACCCAGTACTTC. It encodes CASSSGTPRWETQYF.